A selection of T cell receptor beta chains follows, all from one sample in a study of blood T cells in healthy people across ages. TCRdb redid the calling of the 5' RACE reads with MiXCR, one entry per CDR3 protein. This sample has 800,000 to 1,000,000 distinct CDR3 sequences; roughly 52% occur once, and the top ten carry about an eighth. The sequencing input was blood. The receptors derive from a man aged 30-40 years in good health. The CDR3 runs from the conserved cysteine through the conserved F or W. Each record gives: clone size, D gene, V gene, J gene, CDR3 protein, CDR3 DNA. A D gene is named only where the DNA matches it firmly. Only part of the rows carry a size: once, few, many, or a class if the clone is expanded.

-	-	TRBV7-9	TRBJ2-7	CASSFETSLTSYEQYF	TGTGCCAGCAGCTTTGAGACTAGTTTAACATCCTACGAGCAGTACTTC
few	-	TRBV25-1	TRBJ2-1	CASSDPGRQYNEQFF	TGTGCCAGCAGTGACCCAGGACGGCAGTACAATGAGCAGTTCTTC
few	TRBD1	TRBV6-1	TRBJ1-5	CASSGGTGGGQPQHF	TGTGCCAGCAGTGGGGGTACAGGGGGCGGTCAGCCCCAGCATTTT
-	TRBD1	TRBV28	TRBJ1-5	CASSRTGFQPQHF	TGTGCCAGCAGTCGGACAGGGTTTCAGCCCCAGCATTTT
-	-	TRBV9	TRBJ1-2	CAGSPDTPGAGGYTF	TGTGCCGGCAGCCCCGATACGCCGGGGGCTGGTGGCTACACCTTC
-	-	TRBV28	TRBJ2-2	CASSSTGTGTGELFF	TGTGCCAGCAGTTCCACCGGGACGGGGACCGGGGAGCTGTTTTTT
-	-	TRBV5-1	TRBJ2-4	CASSSGATGEIAKNIQYF	TGCGCCAGCAGCTCTGGGGCCACAGGAGAAATAGCCAAAAACATTCAGTACTTC
few	-	TRBV28	TRBJ2-7	CASKMKWGFHEQYF	TGTGCCAGCAAAATGAAATGGGGTTTCCACGAGCAGTACTTC
-	-	TRBV7-2	TRBJ1-2	CASSSGRQYGGYTF	TGTGCCAGCAGCTCGGGCCGACAGTACGGCGGCTACACCTTC
few	-	TRBV25-1	TRBJ2-5	CASSLTGLQETQYF	TGTGCCAGCAGTTTAACAGGGCTCCAAGAGACCCAGTACTTC
once	TRBD1	TRBV5-1	TRBJ2-7	CASSLGRTGENEQYF	TGCGCCAGCAGCTTGGGACGGACAGGGGAGAACGAGCAGTACTTC
-	-	TRBV6-2/TRBV6-3	TRBJ1-1	CAGQGVTEAFF	TGTGCCGGCCAGGGAGTCACTGAAGCTTTCTTT
few	-	TRBV24-1	TRBJ2-7	CATSGTGGRFYSGTYNEQYF	TGTGCCACCAGTGGTACGGGGGGCAGATTCTATTCTGGTACCTACAATGAGCAGTACTTC
-	-	TRBV27	TRBJ1-2	CASSPGNGYTF	TGTGCCAGCAGTCCGGGCAATGGCTACACCTTC
-	TRBD1	TRBV6-1	TRBJ2-1	CASSDADRGINEQFF	TGTGCCAGCAGTGATGCGGACAGGGGGATCAATGAGCAGTTCTTC
-	TRBD1	TRBV5-8	TRBJ1-2	CASSRQGENYGYTF	TGTGCCAGCAGCCGTCAGGGGGAAAACTATGGCTACACCTTC
-	TRBD1	TRBV6-5	TRBJ2-6	CASSYGTADSGANVLTF	TGTGCCAGCAGTTACGGGACAGCCGACTCTGGGGCCAACGTCCTGACTTTC
-	TRBD1	TRBV5-5	TRBJ1-3	CASSYGQGRGNTIYF	TGTGCCAGCAGCTACGGACAGGGGCGAGGAAACACCATATATTTT
-	TRBD1	TRBV6-1	TRBJ2-7	CASRWIPGQITYEQYF	TGTGCCAGCAGATGGATACCGGGACAGATCACCTACGAGCAGTACTTC
few	-	TRBV5-4	TRBJ2-1	CASSLVLHDYNEQFF	TGTGCCAGCAGCCTGGTGCTACATGACTACAATGAGCAGTTCTTC
-	-	TRBV24-1	TRBJ2-1	CATSDLDTEEQFF	TGTGCCACCAGTGATTTGGACACTGAGGAGCAGTTCTTC
-	-	TRBV7-6	TRBJ1-6	CASSLTRSQALHF	TGTGCCAGCAGCTTAACGCGCTCTCAGGCCCTCCACTTT
few	-	TRBV15	TRBJ2-7	CATSRFGTNNEQYF	TGTGCCACCAGCAGGTTCGGAACTAACAACGAGCAGTACTTC
-	TRBD2	TRBV3-1	TRBJ2-3	CASSQELAGRTDTQYF	TGTGCCAGCAGCCAAGAGTTAGCGGGGCGCACAGATACGCAGTATTTT
-	-	TRBV12-3/TRBV12-4	TRBJ1-1	CASSPGAMRAFF	TGTGCCAGTTCCCCGGGGGCTATGCGGGCTTTCTTT
many	-	TRBV29-1	TRBJ2-1	CSVATNSYNEQFF	TGCAGCGTTGCGACTAACTCCTACAATGAGCAGTTCTTC
few	-	TRBV27	TRBJ2-7	CASSLGYRSYEQYF	TGTGCCAGCAGTTTGGGCTATCGCTCCTACGAGCAGTACTTC
few	-	TRBV27	TRBJ2-5	CASSVLSQETQYF	TGTGCCAGCAGTGTATTAAGCCAAGAGACCCAGTACTTC
-	-	TRBV25-1	TRBJ1-1	CASSDPGTPYTEAFF	TGTGCCAGCAGTGACCCCGGGACACCTTACACTGAAGCTTTCTTT
once	TRBD2	TRBV25-1	TRBJ2-1	CASSELAGPPNNEQFF	TGTGCCAGCAGTGAATTAGCGGGACCACCGAACAATGAGCAGTTCTTC
few	-	TRBV3-1	TRBJ1-2	CASSQVGFYGYTF	TGTGCCAGCAGCCAAGTAGGCTTCTATGGCTACACCTTC
-	-	TRBV21-1	TRBJ2-3	CASSKKRQGSPDTQYF	TGTGCCAGCAGCAAGAAACGTCAGGGGAGCCCAGATACGCAGTATTTT
-	-	TRBV6-2/TRBV6-3	TRBJ1-1	CASHNEGRTEAFF	TGTGCCAGCCACAATGAGGGGCGAACTGAAGCTTTCTTT
once	-	TRBV10-3	TRBJ2-2	CAITRKNTGELFF	TGTGCCATCACCAGGAAGAACACCGGGGAGCTGTTTTTT
-	-	TRBV7-9	TRBJ1-5	CASSLAGGADNQPQHF	TGTGCCAGCAGCTTAGCAGGTGGAGCCGACAATCAGCCCCAGCATTTT
few	-	TRBV7-9	TRBJ2-5	CASSQTGFQETQYF	TGTGCCAGCAGCCAAACAGGGTTCCAAGAGACCCAGTACTTC
-	-	TRBV7-2	TRBJ1-5	CASSVEAGFDQPQHF	TGTGCCAGCAGCGTCGAAGCAGGGTTCGATCAGCCCCAGCATTTT
few	TRBD1	TRBV18	TRBJ2-7	CASSPPPTGEGYEQYF	TGTGCCAGCTCACCACCCCCGACAGGGGAAGGGTACGAGCAGTACTTC
-	-	TRBV4-1	TRBJ2-3	CASSQDGAATDTQYF	TGCGCCAGCAGCCAAGATGGCGCGGCGACAGATACGCAGTATTTT
-	-	TRBV20-1	TRBJ1-4	CSARATGTSNEKLFF	TGCAGTGCTAGAGCCACAGGGACCTCTAATGAAAAACTGTTTTTT
-	-	TRBV6-5	TRBJ2-7	CASSGPETDIYEQYF	TGTGCCAGCAGTGGCCCTGAGACTGATATCTACGAGCAGTACTTC
few	TRBD1	TRBV20-1	TRBJ2-7	CSGQGITYEQYF	TGCAGTGGACAGGGGATCACCTACGAGCAGTACTTC
-	TRBD1	TRBV20-1	TRBJ2-2	CSARDKGQGGTGELFF	TGCAGTGCTAGAGACAAGGGACAGGGGGGCACCGGGGAGCTGTTTTTT
few	-	TRBV7-2	TRBJ2-7	CASSLELSSYEQYF	TGTGCCAGCAGCTTGGAACTGAGCTCCTACGAGCAGTACTTC
-	TRBD1	TRBV20-1	TRBJ2-1	CSATIVTGGRGEQFF	TGCAGTGCTACGATAGTGACAGGGGGCCGGGGTGAGCAGTTCTTC
-	-	TRBV4-1	TRBJ1-5	CASSQAPSFGGGNQPQHF	TGCGCCAGCAGCCAAGCTCCTAGTTTCGGTGGGGGCAATCAGCCCCAGCATTTT